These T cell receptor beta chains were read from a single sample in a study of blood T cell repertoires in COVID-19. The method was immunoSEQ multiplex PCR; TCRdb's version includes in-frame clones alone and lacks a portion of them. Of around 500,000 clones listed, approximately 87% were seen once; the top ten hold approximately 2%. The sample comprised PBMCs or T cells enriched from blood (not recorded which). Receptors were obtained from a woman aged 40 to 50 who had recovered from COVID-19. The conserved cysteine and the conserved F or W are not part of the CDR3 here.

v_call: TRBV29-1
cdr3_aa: SVEGATTDTQY

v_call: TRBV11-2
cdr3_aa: ASRPPTRNSYNEQF

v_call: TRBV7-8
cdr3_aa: ASSFLEGEQF

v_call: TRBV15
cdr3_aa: ATSRRFSGLKADTEAF

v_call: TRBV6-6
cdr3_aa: ASSSDTNYGYT

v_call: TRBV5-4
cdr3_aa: ASSRAGTSGTNEQF

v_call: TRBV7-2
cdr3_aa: ASSLGASGNGQTQY

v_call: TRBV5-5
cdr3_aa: ASSLGRRTEAF

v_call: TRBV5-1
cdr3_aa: ASSLYARGTGDTQY

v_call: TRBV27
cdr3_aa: ASSSYLLGSVQY

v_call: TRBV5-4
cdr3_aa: ASSVDRELSGELF

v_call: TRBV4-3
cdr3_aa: ASSPGQGAEFYGYT

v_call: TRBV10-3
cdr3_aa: AISHGLAAEEQY

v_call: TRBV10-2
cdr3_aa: ASSGTGGFSYEQY

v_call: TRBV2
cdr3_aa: ASKDRARDQPQH

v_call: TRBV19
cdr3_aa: ASSIEDSTLAGYT

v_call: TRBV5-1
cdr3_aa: ASSSAGGSYNEQF

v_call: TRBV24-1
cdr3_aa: ATSDSGRTDTQY

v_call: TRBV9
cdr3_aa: ASSEGRRGRNTGELF

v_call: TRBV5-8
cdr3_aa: ASSSRQGKYAYT

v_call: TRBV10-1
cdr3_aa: ASSEYTGINEKLF

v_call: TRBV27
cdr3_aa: ASSSRTGGDEQY

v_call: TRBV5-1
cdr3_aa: ASSGTGGPAGNTIY

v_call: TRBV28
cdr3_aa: ASSLVGQAYGYT

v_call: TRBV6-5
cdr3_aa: ASRGRQGNTDTQY

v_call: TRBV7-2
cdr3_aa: ASSLKSGGTQY

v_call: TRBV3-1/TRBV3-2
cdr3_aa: ASSPEPGPGGTQY

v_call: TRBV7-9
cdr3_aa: ASRFNQETQY

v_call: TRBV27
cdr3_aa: ASSTDSHNEKLF

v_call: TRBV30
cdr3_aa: AWSGLGDNSPLH